These 19 T cell receptor beta chains share one sample of origin, sequenced in a study of cytomegalovirus exposure and HLA in healthy donors. Primers for the PCR totalled 60 Vbeta and 13 Jbeta. The method was immunoSEQ multiplex PCR; TCRdb's version includes in-frame clones alone and lacks a portion of them. The profile shows some 250,000 clones, 82% of them singletons. The sequenced sample was PBMCs. The source is a woman aged 40 to 50 in good health and CMV-seropositive.

The V gene is TRBV6-1, the J gene TRBJ2-7; 10 nucleotides agree with TRBD1. V was pared by 4 bases and J by 0 bases, with 15 bases of the junction left unmatched. Germline loops: CDR1 MNHNS, CDR2 SASEGT. This CDR3 is 19 amino acids long. The CDR3 DNA sequence: TGTGCCAGCAGTGGAAGACAGGGGGCGTCCCACCAAAGCTCCTACGAGCAGTACTTC. As protein: CASSGRQGASHQSSYEQYF.

J is TRBJ2-2 and V is TRBV5-4; the match to TRBD2 covers 12 bases. With 4 bases clipped from V and 4 bases from J, the junction kept 2 bases outside the gene matches. This CDR3 contains 15 residues. Per the germline V gene, CDR1 is SGHNT and CDR2 is YYREEE (reference sequence). CDR3 loop: CASSQGLAGTGELFF. The CDR3 DNA sequence: TGTGCCAGCAGCCAGGGACTAGCGGGCACCGGGGAGCTGTTTTTT.

The J gene is TRBJ2-7, the V gene TRBV9; 9 bases agree with TRBD2. Germline V gene lookup returns CDR1 SGDLS and CDR2 YYNGEE. V lost 0 bases and J lost 2; bases outside the gene matches: 6. The length of the CDR3 is 16 residues. In DNA, the CDR3 is TGTGCCAGCAGCGTAGGGCTAGCGGGGTTACCCTACGAGCAGTACTTC. Translated: CASSVGLAGLPYEQYF.

The chain couples TRBV5-8 to TRBJ2-4; 15 positions match TRBD2. The length of the CDR3 is 20 residues. V trimming: 5 bases; J trimming: 0 bases; junction bases outside the gene matches: 12. The V gene's germline CDR1 is SGHTS and CDR2 YDEGEE. The CDR3: CASSQPGLAGGSLAKNIQYF. The CDR3 DNA sequence: TGTGCCAGCAGTCAACCGGGACTAGCGGGGGGTAGTCTAGCCAAAAACATTCAGTACTTC.

This sequence joins TRBV4-1 and TRBJ2-5, with 12 bases lining up with TRBD2. The length of the CDR3 is 17 residues. V gave up 1 base and J gave up 5 bases; unmatched junction bases: 8. CDR1 and CDR2 (germline): MGHRA, YSYEKL. The CDR3: CASSQAPSGGAMETQYF. The DNA for the CDR3 is TGCGCCAGCAGCCAAGCGCCTAGCGGGGGGGCCATGGAGACCCAGTACTTC.

The chain recombines TRBV7-2 with TRBJ1-3, with 7 bases lining up with TRBD1. Germline CDR1 SGHTA, CDR2 FQGNSA. This CDR3 spans 15 amino acids. V shed 5 bases, J shed 3 bases, and the junction held 7 bases outside the gene matches. The CDR3 DNA reads TGTGCCAGCAGCACATCTACAGGGGATGGAAACACCATATATTTT. It specifies CASSTSTGDGNTIYF.

The CDR3 sequence is CTGGSTDTQYF. In nucleotides, the CDR3 is TGCACAGGGGGGAGCACAGATACGCAGTATTTT. The J gene is TRBJ2-3, the V gene TRBV20-1, with TRBD1 as a possible D gene (7 bases). The CDR3 has 11 amino acids. Germline CDR1 DFQATT, CDR2 SNEGSKA (reference sequence).

This clone has only a few counts. The genes are TRBV7-2 and TRBJ2-1; TRBD2 matches at 7 bases. The germline gives CDR1 SGHTA, CDR2 FQGNSA. Trimming at V came to 4 bases and at J to 5 bases, leaving 11 bases not matched to a gene. The CDR3 spans 16 residues. The CDR3 DNA follows: TGTGCCAGCAGCTGGGCAGGGAGCGGGGCTAACAATGAGCAGTTCTTC. This translates into CASSWAGSGANNEQFF.

CDR3 coding DNA: TGTGCCAGCAGCTTAACTCCGTTGGCAGGGGGAGCAGATACGCAGTATTTT. Translating it yields CASSLTPLAGGADTQYF. The chain employs TRBV7-3 and TRBJ2-3; TRBD1 matches 7 bases. This CDR3 has 17 residues. Germline V gives CDR1 SGHTA, CDR2 FQGTGA. The V gene end was trimmed by 0 bases and the J gene end by 4 bases; junction bases not matched to a gene: 10.

This clone was found once. The chain carries TRBV6-5 and TRBJ1-6; TRBD1 aligns across 9 bases. With 5 bases clipped from V and 7 bases from J, the junction kept 6 bases outside the gene matches. Looked up from germline, CDR1 is MNHEY and CDR2 is SVGAGI. The CDR3 totals 15 residues. CDR3 bases: TGTGCCAGCAGTCCGACAGGGGGGAGCAATTCACCCCTCCACTTT. This codes for CASSPTGGSNSPLHF.

The V gene is TRBV27, the J gene TRBJ2-3, with D possibly TRBD2 on 6 matching bases. Germline lookup yields CDR1 MNHEY and CDR2 SMNVEV (reference sequence). The CDR3 spans 14 residues. V lost 0 bases, J lost 6 bases, and 10 bases lay in between. CDR3 nucleotides: TGTGCCAGCAGTTTATCGAGACTAGGGGATACGCAGTATTTT. It specifies CASSLSRLGDTQYF.

This clone was seen once. The rearrangement uses TRBV11-2 and TRBJ1-2; D not certain. This CDR3 region has 15 residues. Germline values: CDR1 SGHAT, CDR2 FQNNGV. The V and J ends lost 0 bases and 0 bases respectively, with 8 bases between them. CDR3 region: CASSLEAGPNYGYTF. The CDR3 DNA follows: TGTGCCAGCAGCTTAGAGGCAGGCCCTAACTATGGCTACACCTTC. Looking up the rest from reference TRBV11-2 and TRBJ1-2 gives the full variable domain: EAGVAQSPRYKIIEKRQSVAFWCNPISGHATLYWYQQILGQGPKLLIQFQNNGVVDDSQLPKDRFSAERLKGVDSTLKIQPAKLEDSAVYLCASSLEAGPNYGYTFGSGTRLTVV.

The chain links TRBV4-1 to TRBJ2-1; D is perhaps TRBD2 (6 bases). Per germline, CDR1 MGHRA and CDR2 YSYEKL. This CDR3 is 15 amino acids long. The V end was cut by 4 bases, the J end by 1 base, with 11 bases between. The CDR3 reads CASSPFGGSYNEQFF. Written as DNA, the CDR3 is TGCGCCAGCAGCCCCTTTGGAGGGTCCTACAATGAGCAGTTCTTC.

CDR3 nucleotides: TGCGCCAGCAGTGAGCGGACTGGGGGGGTCAGAAAGTATTTT. It is translated as CASSERTGGVRKYF. This chain joins TRBV10-2 and TRBJ2-3; 7 bases are a match to TRBD2. Germline V gene lookup returns CDR1 WSHSY and CDR2 SAAADI. The V gene end was trimmed by 2 bases and the J gene end by 13 bases; junction bases not matched to a gene: 12. This CDR3 region has 14 residues.

The chain links TRBV19 to TRBJ2-1; 9 positions match TRBD2. The CDR3 totals 15 residues. V lost 3 bases and J lost 7; bases outside the gene matches: 7. Germline lookup yields CDR1 LNHDA and CDR2 SQIVND (reference sequence). For the CDR3, the DNA is TGTGCCAGTAGTATCGTTCTAGCGGGAATAAATGAGCAGTTCTTC. Residues: CASSIVLAGINEQFF.

This clone was counted only a few times. V usage is TRBV30 and J usage is TRBJ1-5; the D gene is possibly TRBD1 (5 bases). Germline V gene sequence: CDR1 GTSNPN, CDR2 SVGIG (reference sequence). The V and J ends lost 3 bases and 4 bases respectively, with 19 bases between them. This CDR3 has 16 residues. As DNA, the CDR3 is TGTGCCTGGAGACCCAAGGGGTATAGGTCTAATCAGCCCCAGCATTTT. Its protein is CAWRPKGYRSNQPQHF. Full variable domain (missing parts from reference TRBV30 and TRBJ1-5): SQTIHQWPATLVQPVGSPLSLECTVEGTSNPNLYWYRQAAGRGLQLLFYSVGIGQISSEVPQNLSASRPQDRQFILSSKKLLLSDSGFYLCAWRPKGYRSNQPQHFGDGTRLSIL.

As for this clone: One end of the junction varies from germline; a read error may be responsible. The chain couples TRBV7-7 to TRBJ2-7; D call uncertain. CDR1 is SSHAT and CDR2 is FNYEAQ in the germline V gene (reference sequence). The CDR3 sequence is 17 residues long. The CDR3, as DNA: TGTGCTAGCAGCTTACTCCAGCGCGTCCCCCGCTCCTACGAGCAGTACTTC. Translation gives CASSLLQRVPRSYEQYF.

A few counts support this clone. The chain joins TRBV9 to TRBJ2-3; D is unclear. CDR1 and CDR2 from the germline V gene are SGDLS and YYNGEE. The CDR3 is made up of 12 amino acids. The ends were cut back, 4 bases at V and 6 bases at J, with 9 bases in the middle. DNA of the CDR3: TGTGCCAGCAGCCGGGTAACCGATACGCAGTATTTT. Protein product: CASSRVTDTQYF. The complete variable domain, with remaining parts taken from reference TRBV9 and TRBJ2-3, reads DSGVTQTPKHLITATGQRVTLRCSPRSGDLSVYWYQQSLDQGLQFLIQYYNGEERAKGNILERFSAQQFPDLHSELNLSSLELGDSALYFCASSRVTDTQYFGPGTRLTVL.

The J gene is TRBJ2-7, the V gene TRBV30; 9 bases fit TRBD2. The CDR3 contains 14 residues. The J segment lost 5 bases and the V segment lost 0 bases, leaving 5 bases of the junction unmatched. Germline V gene data show CDR1 as GTSNPN and CDR2 as SVGIG (reference sequence). CDR3 nucleotides: TGTGCCTGGAGTGTTGGAGCGGGAGGTCACGAGCAGTACTTC. Protein product: CAWSVGAGGHEQYF.